A single sample gave rise to the 23 T cell receptor beta chains below, sequenced in a study of blood T cells in healthy people across ages. Sample-barcoded 5' priming and a J-beta primer mix drove a second PCR of roughly 6 to 12 cycles. Each CDR3 protein is one row after TCRdb ran MiXCR on the 5' RACE reads. The data show about 1.8 million distinct CDR3 sequences, with about 49% seen just once and less than 2.5% held by the top ten. The source material was blood. Receptor source: a woman aged 40 to 49 in good health.

The gene calls are TRBV12-3 or TRBV12-4 and TRBJ2-1, with D hard to call. V gave up 4 bases and J gave up 6 bases, with 19 bases separating them. The length of the CDR3 is 16 residues. CDR3 bases: TGTGCCAGCAGTTCAGCCGCAGAACCCGTTATCAATGAGCAGTTCTTC. Its protein product is CASSSAAEPVINEQFF.

This clonotype has a handful of counts. CDR3 sequence (DNA): TGTGCCAGCAGCGCGTCGGACAGGGGGTTCTCCTACGAGCAGTACTTC. This encodes CASSASDRGFSYEQYF. The rearrangement links TRBV7-2 to TRBJ2-7, with TRBD1 matching 10 bases. V gave up 5 bases and J gave up 0 bases; unmatched junction bases: 7. CDR1 is SGHTA and CDR2 is FQGNSA in the germline V gene. The CDR3 totals 16 residues.

The chain combines TRBV15 with TRBJ2-3; D is perhaps TRBD1 or TRBD2 (5 bases each). CDR1 is LNHNV, CDR2 YYDKDF, per germline (reference sequence). The CDR3 loop spans 14 amino acids. The V gene lost 4 bases and the J gene lost 6 bases, with 14 bases spanning the gap. This CDR3 is CATSTPFEGDTQYF. The CDR3 region has the DNA TGTGCCACCAGCACCCCCTTTGAGGGGGATACGCAGTATTTT.

This clonotype was seen only a few times. The V gene is TRBV12-5, the J gene TRBJ2-3; unclear D gene. Germline V lookup: CDR1 LGHNT, CDR2 FRNRAP. The V end lost 5 bases, the J end lost 2 bases, and 8 bases lay between the germline ends. The CDR3 totals 13 residues. CDR3 loop: CASGLYTTDTQYF. The DNA of the CDR3 is TGTGCTAGTGGTCTCTATACCACAGATACGCAGTATTTT.

V is TRBV10-3 and J is TRBJ2-7; a weak D match, TRBD1 (6 bases). The germline V gene encodes CDR1 ENHRY and CDR2 SYGVKD. V was shortened by 5 bases and J by 3 bases, with 11 bases between the two germline ends. The CDR3 spans 13 residues. CDR3 nucleotide sequence: TGTGCCATCAGTTACCCAGGGGTCTACGAGCAGTACTTC. Translation: CAISYPGVYEQYF.

This clonotype was counted between two and nine times. V and J are TRBV20-1 and TRBJ2-7; 9 bases line up with TRBD1. Germline CDR1 reads DFQATT; CDR2 reads SNEGSKA (reference sequence). After removal of 0 bases from V and 7 bases from J, the junction contained 19 bases not matched to a gene. The CDR3 length is 18 residues. The chain's CDR3 is CSARDAAPPGQGNQEQYF. CDR3 nucleotide sequence: TGCAGTGCTAGAGATGCGGCGCCCCCGGGACAGGGTAACCAGGAGCAGTACTTC.

In this sample, this clonotype turned up once. The chain couples TRBV7-9 to TRBJ2-3; D uncertain. V was cut by 11 bases and J by 4 bases, with 19 bases left in between. The CDR3 contains 14 residues. The germline V gene has CDR1 SEHNR and CDR2 FQNEAQ (reference sequence). The DNA of the CDR3 is TGTGCCCCCGATAGTTGGATCTCAGCAGATACGCAGTATTTT. The encoded protein is CAPDSWISADTQYF.

The J gene is TRBJ1-2, the V gene TRBV6-6, with 11 bases aligning to TRBD1. The junction had 16 bases not matched to a gene; V was cut back by 6 bases and J by 7 bases. The germline V gene encodes CDR1 MNHNY and CDR2 SVGAGI (reference sequence). The CDR3 runs to 17 residues. This CDR3 is CASRKSGGQGETGGYTF. CDR3 DNA: TGTGCCAGCAGAAAGTCCGGGGGACAGGGGGAGACGGGTGGCTACACCTTC.

This clonotype has a handful of counts. CDR3 nucleotide sequence: TGTGCCAGCAGTTCCGGAACTAGCGGGGGAATTGGTGAGCAGTTCTTC. Its translation is CASSSGTSGGIGEQFF. The rearrangement joins TRBV6-2 or TRBV6-3 to TRBJ2-1, with TRBD2 matching over 11 bases. Germline CDR1 and CDR2: MNHEY and SVGEGT. The trim removed 4 bases at V and 9 bases at J, leaving 11 bases unmatched. The CDR3 has 16 residues.

This clonotype was seen more than once but under ten times. The rearrangement joins TRBV3-1 to TRBJ2-5; possible D gene TRBD1, 6 bases. This CDR3 is built from 14 residues. The germline gives CDR1 LGHDT, CDR2 YNNKEL (reference sequence). Trimming pared 5 bases from V and 3 bases from J, leaving 13 bases between. CDR3 bases: TGTGCCAGCAGCTTAACGACAGGAGAAGAGACCCAGTACTTC. Translation: CASSLTTGEETQYF.

The chain employs TRBV4-1 and TRBJ2-4, with 11 positions matching TRBD1. With V trimmed by 6 bases and J by 3 bases, 13 bases remained unmatched. The CDR3 consists of 18 residues. In germline, CDR1 is MGHRA, CDR2 YSYEKL. The CDR3 protein is CASRMGQGVERDKNIQYF. DNA for the CDR3: TGCGCCAGCAGAATGGGACAGGGGGTTGAGAGGGACAAAAACATTCAGTACTTC.

The chain recombines TRBV29-1 with TRBJ2-4; D possibly corresponds to TRBD1 (6 bases). The J call is in doubt because the DNA end fits TRBJ2-7 better. From germline, CDR1 is SQVTM and CDR2 ANQGSEA. The CDR3 extends over 13 amino acids. For the CDR3, the DNA is TGCAGCGTCGCCCAGGGGCATGGGGACGAGCAGTACTTC. It yields the protein CSVAQGHGDEQYF.

This clonotype came up a few times. This chain links TRBV7-2 with TRBJ1-2; D possibly corresponds to TRBD1 (6 bases). The germline gives CDR1 SGHTA, CDR2 FQGNSA. V was cut by 5 bases and J by 1 base, with 8 bases left in between. The CDR3 has 13 residues. The CDR3 coding sequence is TGTGCCAGCAGCCGGGACATTAACTATGGCTACACCTTC. The encoded protein is CASSRDINYGYTF.

This clonotype was counted between two and nine times. The chain recombines TRBV4-2 with TRBJ1-4; 8 positions agree with TRBD1. The CDR3 loop spans 14 amino acids. Germline trimming cut 3 bases from V and 5 bases from J; bases unmatched to any gene: 2. The germline V gene has CDR1 LGHNA and CDR2 YNFKEQ. The chain's CDR3 is CASSQRQGNEKLFF. CDR3 DNA sequence: TGTGCCAGCAGCCAGAGACAGGGGAATGAAAAACTGTTTTTT.

This clonotype was detected only a few times. The rearrangement uses TRBV4-2 and TRBJ2-5; 10 bases agree with TRBD2. The V gene end was trimmed by 0 bases and the J gene end by 5 bases; junction bases not matched to a gene: 6. Germline V CDR1 and CDR2: LGHNA, YNFKEQ. The CDR3 has 16 amino acids. CDR3 in DNA: TGTGCCAGCAGCCAAGATGGAGCGGGGGGGCACGAGACCCAGTACTTC. It specifies CASSQDGAGGHETQYF.

This clonotype was found once. J is TRBJ2-7 and V is TRBV20-1; no reliable D call. Trimming removed 7 bases from V and 3 bases from J, with 22 bases in between. The CDR3 has 15 residues. CDR1 DFQATT and CDR2 SNEGSKA come from the germline V gene (reference sequence). In DNA form, the CDR3 reads TGCAGTGGGTTCGATATGGCAGCCCAACTCTACGAGCAGTACTTC. It specifies CSGFDMAAQLYEQYF.

This clonotype was recorded once. The chain recombines TRBV12-3 or TRBV12-4 with TRBJ2-3; D remains ambiguous. There are 15 residues in the CDR3. Trimming shortened V by 6 bases and J by 4 bases, and 17 bases separated the two germline ends. The CDR3 reads CASSLNGGVADTQYF. The CDR3, as DNA: TGTGCCAGCAGCCTCAACGGTGGAGTAGCAGATACGCAGTATTTT.

This clonotype came up a few times. This chain links TRBV7-2 with TRBJ2-1; 9 bases line up with TRBD1. This CDR3 has 15 amino acids. Germline values: CDR1 SGHTA, CDR2 FQGNSA. With 4 bases clipped from V and 6 bases from J, the junction kept 7 bases outside the gene matches. The CDR3 protein is CASSSSGTGTNEQFF. The CDR3 DNA reads TGTGCCAGCAGCTCATCCGGGACAGGGACCAATGAGCAGTTCTTC.

The chain carries TRBV6-6 and TRBJ1-4, with a tentative D call TRBD1 (6 bases). The germline V and J ends were trimmed by 8 bases and 6 bases, with 16 bases remaining between them. Germline-derived CDR1 and CDR2 are MNHNY and SVGAGI (reference sequence). The CDR3 spans 14 residues. The CDR3 bases are TGTGCCAGCGGAGGGGGACGTAGTTATGAAAAACTGTTTTTT. It encodes CASGGGRSYEKLFF.

This clonotype was observed a handful of times. The chain combines TRBV7-2 with TRBJ1-2; possible D gene TRBD1, 6 bases. The CDR3 has 14 amino acids. V was clipped by 3 bases and J by 3 bases, with 11 bases between them. The germline V gene encodes CDR1 SGHTA and CDR2 FQGNSA. The CDR3 is CASSLGGRDYGYTF. CDR3 in DNA: TGTGCCAGCAGCTTGGGGGGGCGCGACTATGGCTACACCTTC.

The rearrangement uses TRBV7-2 and TRBJ2-4, with D perhaps TRBD1 or TRBD2 (6 bases each). There are 15 residues in the CDR3. Germline CDR1 reads SGHTA; CDR2 reads FQGNSA. V shed 5 bases and J shed 7 bases, with 18 bases lying between them. The CDR3 DNA reads as TGTGCCAGCAGCGCAAACCCTCACGGGGGCAACATTCAGTACTTC. Amino acids: CASSANPHGGNIQYF.

This clonotype was recorded a few times. The CDR3 here is CASSRREGSYEQYF. DNA for the CDR3: TGTGCCAGCAGCCGCCGTGAGGGGAGCTACGAGCAGTACTTC. This chain links TRBV28 with TRBJ2-7, with D possibly called TRBD1 or TRBD2 (5 bases each). The CDR3 has 14 amino acids. Germline CDR1 reads MDHEN; CDR2 reads SYDVKM. V was cut by 6 bases and J by 3 bases, with 15 bases left in between.

The V gene is TRBV6-6, the J gene TRBJ2-3, with D possibly matching TRBD1 (5 bases). V was clipped by 7 bases and J by 2 bases, with 13 bases between them. The CDR3 has 14 residues. CDR1 and CDR2 (germline): MNHNY, SVGAGI (reference sequence). The CDR3 DNA reads TGTGCCAGCACCCTGACAGAATACACAGATACGCAGTATTTT. Protein product: CASTLTEYTDTQYF.